This TCR beta chain was captured in a study of early T cells in non-severe SARS-CoV-2 infection. About the study: Alpha and beta chains were unpaired, from unsorted whole-blood bulk RNA.

The study, taken as a whole, reports: Matching against VDJdb likely underestimated virus-specific expansions, favoring anti-spike CD8.

Tagging with unique molecular identifiers was applied to individual cDNA molecules. TCRdb recomputed calls from the 5' RACE reads with MiXCR, one row per CDR3 protein. Of tens of thousands of distinct CDR3 sequences in the sample, 11% were seen once. On this clonotype itself: Its antigen remains unidentified. This may come from a read error, since a much larger clone is one base off.

CDR3 length equals 11 residues. Trimming took off 8 bases at V and 3 bases at J, with 7 bases between the two ends. V is TRBV12-3 or TRBV12-4 and J is TRBJ1-2; no clear D gene. The clonotype comes from an adult who was a healthcare worker with PCR-confirmed SARS-CoV-2 infection or an uninfected control (not recorded which). The sample consisted of whole blood, taken at baseline. The CDR3: CASGSDYGYTF. In DNA, the CDR3 is TGTGCCAGCGGTTCTGACTATGGCTACACCTTC.